This entry lists 30 T cell receptor beta chains sequenced from one sample in a study of control samples from healthy donors and cancer patients. The protocol was immunoSEQ multiplex PCR, while the TCRdb copy is restricted to in-frame clones and leaves out a portion. This table has around 99,000 clones, 75% to 95% appearing once. The sequenced material came from blood. These TCRs come from a human donor in good health. The donor label of this sample is uncertain.

The genes are TRBV7-9 and TRBJ2-7; D is unresolved. CDR1 and CDR2 from the germline V gene are SEHNR and FQNEAQ (reference sequence). The CDR3 has 12 residues. Trimming pared 5 bases from V and 2 bases from J, leaving 7 bases between. The DNA for the CDR3 is TGTGCCAGCAGCCAGAATACCTACGAGCAGTACTTC. Amino acid sequence: CASSQNTYEQYF.

The rearrangement uses TRBV3-1 (or the pseudogene TRBV3-2) and TRBJ2-7, with 10 positions matching TRBD1. The length of the CDR3 is 13 residues. The junction had 5 bases not matched to a gene; V was cut back by 7 bases and J by 5 bases. Germline V gene sequence: CDR1 LGHDT, CDR2 YNNKEL (reference sequence). The CDR3: CASTRQGAHEQYF. The CDR3 nucleotides are TGTGCCAGCACCCGACAGGGGGCCCACGAGCAGTACTTC.

V is TRBV18 and J is TRBJ1-6, with TRBD1 as a possible D gene (5 bases). The V and J ends lost 3 bases and 13 bases respectively, with 13 bases between them. Germline V gene sequence: CDR1 KGHSH, CDR2 LQKENI. The CDR3 is 13 amino acids. CDR3 coding DNA: TGTGCCAGCTCACCGGACGGGGGGAGGCCCCTCCACTTT. It yields the protein CASSPDGGRPLHF.

The J gene is TRBJ2-7, the V gene TRBV5-5; the D call may be TRBD1 or TRBD2 (6 bases each). Deletions cut 4 bases from V and 0 bases from J, with 17 bases between. CDR3 length equals 16 residues. Germline CDR1 is SGHKS and CDR2 is YYEKEE (reference sequence). This CDR3 is CASSGQGWEDSYEQYV. Written as DNA, the CDR3 is TGTGCCAGCAGCGGGCAGGGGTGGGAGGACTCCTACGAGCAGTACGTC.

The V call is TRBV6-2 or TRBV6-3, the J call TRBJ1-1, with no clear D. Trimming removed 2 bases at V and 1 base at J, with 5 bases between. The germline CDR1 and CDR2 sequences are MNHEY and SVGEGT. The CDR3 totals 13 residues. Here the CDR3 reads CASSYGGNTEAFF. The CDR3 DNA sequence: TGTGCCAGCAGTTACGGAGGGAACACTGAAGCTTTCTTT.

The chain links TRBV6-2 or TRBV6-3 to TRBJ2-5, with 10 bases identical to TRBD2. CDR1 is MNHEY, CDR2 SVGEGT, per germline. This CDR3 region has 19 residues. J gave up 5 bases and V 0 bases, and 15 bases lay outside the gene matches. The CDR3 DNA follows: TGTGCCAGCAGTTACTCCCACCCTTTGGCAGCGGGGGGGCATGAGACCCAGTACTTC. Translation: CASSYSHPLAAGGHETQYF.

The chain has TRBV13 and TRBJ2-7, with TRBD1 matching over 9 bases. The CDR3 has 14 residues. The V segment lost 8 bases and the J segment 5 bases; nucleotides outside the gene matches: 10. CDR1 is PRHDT, CDR2 FYEKMQ, per germline (reference sequence). The CDR3 protein is CASRERGQGNEQYF. The CDR3 nucleotides are TGTGCCAGCCGGGAACGGGGACAGGGCAACGAGCAGTACTTC. Looking up the rest from reference TRBV13 and TRBJ2-7 gives the full variable domain: AAGVIQSPRHLIKEKRETATLKCYPIPRHDTVYWYQQGPGQDPQFLISFYEKMQSDKGSIPDRFSAQQFSDYHSELNMSSLELGDSALYFCASRERGQGNEQYFGPGTRLTVT.

The V gene is TRBV20-1, the J gene TRBJ1-5, with D possibly matching TRBD1 (5 bases). Germline CDR1 and CDR2: DFQATT and SNEGSKA (reference sequence). This CDR3 is built from 11 residues. The V end was cut by 5 bases, the J end by 9 bases, with 11 bases between. The CDR3 DNA reads as TGCAGTGCTTGGGATGGGGGGCCCCAGCATTTT. This encodes CSAWDGGPQHF.

This chain links TRBV14 with TRBJ2-5, with 7 bases that match TRBD1. CDR1 and CDR2 (germline): SGHDN, FVKESK. The CDR3 has 15 amino acids. The V segment lost 3 bases and the J segment 4 bases; nucleotides outside the gene matches: 8. CDR3 coding DNA: TGTGCCAGCAGCCACTACAGGGGATTTCGAGAGACCCAGTACTTC. Protein product: CASSHYRGFRETQYF.

The rearrangement uses TRBV19 and TRBJ2-6; 11 bases agree with TRBD1. V lost 5 bases, J lost 0 bases, and 0 bases stayed unmatched. CDR1 and CDR2 (germline): LNHDA, SQIVND (reference sequence). CDR3 length: 16 amino acids. CDR3 protein: CASSGTGGSGANVLTF. Here the CDR3 DNA reads TGTGCCAGTAGTGGGACAGGGGGCTCTGGGGCCAACGTCCTGACTTTC.

The J gene is TRBJ2-2, the V gene TRBV5-1; D is unclear. The CDR3 totals 15 residues. V was clipped by 4 bases and J by 6 bases, with 16 bases between them. Germline V gives CDR1 SGHRS, CDR2 YFSETQ. CDR3 protein: CASSLGTALAGELFF. CDR3 in DNA: TGCGCCAGCAGCCTGGGAACAGCGCTGGCCGGGGAGCTGTTTTTT.

The rearrangement uses TRBV19 and TRBJ2-1; D is ambiguous. Between the trimmed V and J ends, which lost 7 bases and 0 bases, there was a span of 13 bases. Per germline, CDR1 LNHDA and CDR2 SQIVND (reference sequence). This CDR3 contains 15 residues. CDR3 DNA sequence: TGTGCCAGTACCTTCAGTGCAACCTCCTACAATGAGCAGTTCTTC. Its protein product is CASTFSATSYNEQFF.

The V call is TRBV9, the J call TRBJ2-3, with D possibly called TRBD1 or TRBD2 (5 bases each). The germline V gene has CDR1 SGDLS and CDR2 YYNGEE. CDR3 length: 12 amino acids. The V end lost 0 bases, the J end lost 11 bases, and 10 bases lay between the germline ends. The CDR3 DNA is TGTGCCAGCAGCGTAGAATCAGGGAGGCAGTATTTT. This encodes CASSVESGRQYF.

This chain uses TRBV5-1 with TRBJ2-7; TRBD1 matches at 10 bases. The CDR3 is made up of 15 amino acids. CDR1 and CDR2 (germline): SGHRS, YFSETQ. J gave up 1 base and V 4 bases, and 5 bases lay outside the gene matches. CDR3 nucleotide sequence: TGCGCCAGCAGCCGGTCGGGACAGGGGTCCTACGAGCAGTACTTC. Its protein product is CASSRSGQGSYEQYF.

This chain joins TRBV30 and TRBJ2-5; the match to TRBD2 covers 13 bases. With V trimmed by 2 bases and J by 2 bases, 5 bases remained unmatched. There are 16 residues in the CDR3. The germline gives CDR1 GTSNPN, CDR2 SVGIG (reference sequence). The CDR3 loop is CAWSRELAGGQETQYF. The CDR3, as DNA: TGTGCCTGGAGTAGGGAACTAGCGGGGGGGCAAGAGACCCAGTACTTC.

The rearrangement links TRBV15 to TRBJ2-5, with D perhaps matching TRBD2 (7 bases). Germline assignment: CDR1 LNHNV and CDR2 YYDKDF (reference sequence). V lost 5 bases and J 5 bases, leaving 15 bases between the germline ends. The CDR3 has 14 residues. The CDR3 DNA follows: TGTGCCACCAGCGGGGGGGGCTCCCGGGAGACCCAGTACTTC. This encodes CATSGGGSRETQYF.

The gene calls are TRBV7-6 and TRBJ2-4, with 7 bases fitting TRBD1. Germline V gene lookup returns CDR1 SGHVS and CDR2 FNYEAQ. Trimming took 1 base from V and 6 from J; bases not matched to a gene: 3. The CDR3 runs to 14 residues. DNA for the CDR3: TGTGCCAGCAGCTTAGGACAGGGCTCAAACATTCAGTACTTC. It encodes CASSLGQGSNIQYF.

J is TRBJ2-4 and V is TRBV12-5, with D perhaps matching TRBD1 (5 bases). V was trimmed by 7 bases and J by 2 bases, leaving 12 bases between them. The germline gives CDR1 LGHNT, CDR2 FRNRAP. The CDR3 runs to 14 residues. CDR3 residues: CASAFQGSKNIQYF. The CDR3, as DNA: TGTGCTAGTGCCTTTCAGGGTTCCAAAAACATTCAGTACTTC.

The chain couples TRBV6-5 to TRBJ2-1, with 8 bases that match TRBD1. The V segment lost 6 bases and the J segment 4 bases; nucleotides outside the gene matches: 5. Germline loops: CDR1 MNHEY, CDR2 SVGAGI. This CDR3 contains 14 residues. CDR3 sequence reads: CASSDRGLYNEQFF. In DNA form, the CDR3 reads TGTGCCAGCAGCGACAGGGGCCTTTACAATGAGCAGTTCTTC.

The chain carries TRBV28 and TRBJ1-4; D is possibly TRBD1 (6 bases). The CDR3 is made up of 15 amino acids. Looked up from germline, CDR1 is MDHEN and CDR2 is SYDVKM. V shed 6 bases and J shed 0 bases, with 11 bases lying between them. CDR3 sequence reads: CASSPWTATNEKLFF. As DNA, the CDR3 is TGTGCCAGCAGCCCTTGGACAGCAACTAATGAAAAACTGTTTTTT. Together with reference TRBV28 and TRBJ1-4, the CDR3 gives the full variable domain: DVKVTQSSRYLVKRTGEKVFLECVQDMDHENMFWYRQDPGLGLRLIYFSYDVKMKEKGDIPEGYSVSREKKERFSLILESASTNQTSMYLCASSPWTATNEKLFFGSGTQLSVL.

The genes are TRBV5-1 and TRBJ1-5; unclear D gene. V shed 3 bases and J shed 7 bases, with 11 bases lying between them. Germline values: CDR1 SGHRS, CDR2 YFSETQ. The CDR3 loop spans 13 amino acids. The DNA of the CDR3 is TGCGCCAGCAGCTCCGGCCCAGACCAGCCCCAGCATTTT. Amino acids: CASSSGPDQPQHF.

This chain connects TRBV18 to TRBJ2-3; D perhaps matches TRBD1 (6 bases). The V gene lost 3 bases and the J gene lost 0 bases, with 10 bases spanning the gap. In germline, CDR1 is KGHSH, CDR2 LQKENI. CDR3 length: 15 residues. CDR3: CASSPTTGSTDTQYF. The CDR3, as DNA: TGTGCCAGCTCACCTACAACAGGGAGCACAGATACGCAGTATTTT.

The rearrangement links TRBV6-6 to TRBJ1-5, with 11 bases fitting TRBD1. In germline, CDR1 is MNHNY, CDR2 SVGAGI (reference sequence). Trimming cost V 6 bases and J 3 bases; bases outside gene matches: 4. The CDR3 sequence is 15 residues long. The DNA of the CDR3 is TGTGCCAGCAGACGGGACAGGGGGACCAATCAGCCCCAGCATTTT. As protein: CASRRDRGTNQPQHF.

This clone was counted a single time. This chain uses TRBV12-5 with TRBJ1-5; D remains ambiguous. The CDR3 is made up of 12 amino acids. Trimming removed 0 bases at V and 6 bases at J, with 3 bases between. Germline V CDR1 and CDR2: LGHNT, FRNRAP. CDR3 in amino acids: CASGLVRQPQHF. CDR3 DNA sequence: TGTGCTAGTGGTTTGGTACGTCAGCCCCAGCATTTT.

The rearrangement joins TRBV9 to TRBJ2-3; D is perhaps TRBD1 (6 bases). V dropped 4 bases and J dropped 6 bases, with 18 bases sitting between them. The CDR3 spans 15 residues. Germline CDR1 SGDLS, CDR2 YYNGEE. CDR3 sequence reads: CASSSWGPAPDTQYF. Here the CDR3 DNA reads TGTGCCAGCAGCTCCTGGGGGCCGGCCCCCGATACGCAGTATTTT.

This chain joins TRBV24-1 and TRBJ1-2; the D gene is possibly TRBD1 (6 bases). The germline gives CDR1 KGHDR, CDR2 SFDVKD. This CDR3 spans 13 amino acids. Deletions cut 5 bases from V and 6 bases from J, with 12 bases between. Here the CDR3 reads CATSGTDVDGYTF. The CDR3 nucleotides read TGTGCCACCAGTGGGACAGACGTGGATGGCTACACCTTC.

The chain links TRBV6-1 to TRBJ1-5; 11 bases fit TRBD1. The V and J ends lost 2 bases and 2 bases, in that order; junction bases with no gene match: 5. CDR1 and CDR2 (germline): MNHNS, SASEGT. The CDR3 runs to 17 residues. CDR3: CASSETWGQGGNQPQHF. CDR3 sequence (DNA): TGTGCCAGCAGTGAAACTTGGGGACAGGGGGGCAATCAGCCCCAGCATTTT.

The rearrangement links TRBV19 to TRBJ1-1; weak D call: TRBD1 (5 bases). Germline V gene sequence: CDR1 LNHDA, CDR2 SQIVND (reference sequence). This CDR3 has 13 amino acids. V was trimmed by 6 bases and J by 4 bases, leaving 12 bases between them. CDR3 nucleotide sequence: TGTGCCAGTAGCGACAGTCGGGGCACTGAAGCTTTCTTT. Its protein product is CASSDSRGTEAFF.

The chain has TRBV18 and TRBJ1-5, with 7 bases fitting TRBD1. V lost 1 base and J lost 11; bases outside the gene matches: 11. This CDR3 is built from 15 residues. Looked up from germline, CDR1 is KGHSH and CDR2 is LQKENI. CDR3 DNA sequence: TGTGCCAGCTCACCACAGGGAAACAGGGGATTGGCCCAGCATTTT. Residues: CASSPQGNRGLAQHF.

The chain joins TRBV6-1 to TRBJ1-6; D not resolved. Germline V CDR1 and CDR2: MNHNS, SASEGT. The V end lost 2 bases, the J end lost 7 bases, and 9 bases lay between the germline ends. CDR3 length: 14 amino acids. The CDR3 spells CASSENSRNSPLHF. The CDR3 DNA reads as TGTGCCAGCAGTGAAAACAGCCGCAATTCACCCCTCCACTTT.